Below, 8 T cell receptor beta chains from the same sample are listed, as sequenced in a study of blood T cell repertoires in COVID-19 (dated by TCRdb to the early 2020s). The library came from the immunoSEQ multiplex PCR assay. This is the immuneACCESS table as TCRdb keeps it, with only in-frame sequences that have V and J called. A part of the clones is gone; compared with another copy, unresolved V genes explain less than half, and the rest is unexplained. This sample gives about 270,000 clones in total; 80% to 90% of them show up just once. The ten largest account for approximately 2.5% of the sample. Material: PBMCs or T cells enriched from blood (not recorded which). Source of these receptors: a woman younger than 35 who had recovered from COVID-19.

The chain links TRBV11-2 to TRBJ1-2; unclear D gene. This CDR3 has 15 amino acids. Germline V gives CDR1 SGHAT, CDR2 FQNNGV. The V and J ends lost 10 bases and 3 bases respectively, with 21 bases between them. The CDR3 sequence is CATRVTEGLYYGYTF. The CDR3 region has the DNA TGTGCCACCCGGGTCACCGAGGGCCTTTACTATGGCTACACCTTC.

This clone was detected once. V usage is TRBV19 and J usage is TRBJ2-7; 7 bases are shared with TRBD1. The V gene end was trimmed by 6 bases and the J gene end by 2 bases; junction bases not matched to a gene: 7. The CDR3 contains 14 residues. Germline-derived CDR1 and CDR2 are LNHDA and SQIVND (reference sequence). CDR3 DNA sequence: TGTGCCAGTAGCGCGACAGGGTTCCCCTACGAGCAGTACTTC. This codes for CASSATGFPYEQYF.

V gene TRBV5-1 combines with J gene TRBJ1-2; a possible D gene is TRBD1 (6 bases). The V gene's germline CDR1 is SGHRS and CDR2 YFSETQ. The V gene lost 0 bases and the J gene lost 4 bases, with 13 bases spanning the gap. The CDR3 is 15 residues long. As DNA, the CDR3 is TGCGCCAGCAGCTTGGCCGCGGGGGCAGGCTATGGCTACACCTTC. Amino acids: CASSLAAGAGYGYTF.

This clone turned up a few times. J is TRBJ1-4 and V is TRBV20-1; D is unresolved. The CDR3 spans 14 residues. Per the germline V gene, CDR1 is DFQATT and CDR2 is SNEGSKA (reference sequence). With 3 bases removed from V and 0 bases from J, the gap between germline ends came to 8 bases. CDR3 protein: CSASDGATNEKLFF. DNA of the CDR3: TGCAGTGCTAGTGACGGAGCAACTAATGAAAAACTGTTTTTT.

The V and J genes are TRBV27 and TRBJ1-4; TRBD1 matches 7 bases. The CDR3 length is 15 residues. The V segment lost 5 bases and the J segment 4 bases; nucleotides outside the gene matches: 7. Germline CDR1 MNHEY, CDR2 SMNVEV (reference sequence). The CDR3 reads CASSRAGTVNEKLFF. The DNA for the CDR3 is TGTGCCAGCAGTCGGGCCGGGACAGTTAATGAAAAACTGTTTTTT.

The genes are TRBV11-2 and TRBJ2-1; possible D gene TRBD1, 6 bases. CDR1 is SGHAT, CDR2 FQNNGV, per germline. V lost 2 bases and J lost 3, with 11 bases in between. The CDR3 is 15 residues long. Here the CDR3 DNA reads TGTGCCAGCAGCTTATGGGGGCTGATCTACAATGAGCAGTTCTTC. This translates into CASSLWGLIYNEQFF.

This chain joins TRBV3-1 (or the pseudogene TRBV3-2) and TRBJ1-6; 7 nucleotides align to TRBD1. This CDR3 comprises 14 residues. Germline CDR1 LGHDT, CDR2 YNNKEL (reference sequence). V dropped 8 bases and J dropped 8; count of bases not matched to a gene: 9. DNA of the CDR3: TGTGCCAGCGGGACAGCTTTTCGCGATTCACCCCTCCACTTT. Translated: CASGTAFRDSPLHF.

This sequence joins TRBV6-4 and TRBJ1-6; 9 bases match TRBD1. V lost 5 bases and J lost 7; bases outside the gene matches: 6. Germline CDR1 reads MRHNA; CDR2 reads SNTAGT. The CDR3 extends over 15 amino acids. CDR3 nucleotides: TGTGCCAGCAGTTTGGCGGACAGGGGAAATTCACCCCTCCACTTT. Residues: CASSLADRGNSPLHF.